This TCR beta chain is from a study of T cells in Graves' hyperthyroidism and ophthalmopathy. Whole-study results and caveats: Most thyroid clonotypes expanded above 0.001 were also detected in blood.

Germline lookup yields CDR1 KGHSH and CDR2 LQKENI. CDR3 length: 15 residues. V was shortened by 8 bases and J by 0 bases, with 14 bases between the two germline ends. This clonotype occurred many times. Its target is not known. RNA transcripts gave rise to amplified TCR beta CDR3 regions. The TCR CDR3 first-round RT-PCR relied on the HTBI primer set. Each CDR3 protein is one row after TCRdb ran MiXCR on the multiplex PCR reads. The sample consists of hundreds of thousands of distinct CDR3 sequences, 16% of them appearing once. This TCR derives from a woman aged 18 to 35 with Graves' hyperthyroidism. The chain couples TRBV18 to TRBJ2-1, with a weak D call TRBD2 (6 bases). Sequencing used blood. The CDR3: CASSPGTASYNEQFF. The CDR3 nucleotides read TGTGCCAGCAGTCCCGGGACTGCCTCCTACAATGAGCAGTTCTTC. The full variable domain, rest sourced from reference TRBV18 and TRBJ2-1, is NAGVMQNPRHLVRRRGQEARLRCSPMKGHSHVYWYRQLPEEGLKFMVYLQKENIIDESGMPKERFSAEFPKEGPSILRIQQVVRGDSAAYFCASSPGTASYNEQFFGPGTRLTVL.